This T cell receptor beta chain originates from a study of beta chain features in type 1 diabetes. The authors reverse transcribed all of the isolated RNA, so sequencing captured expressed TCRB transcripts. TCRdb keeps only in-frame clones here, not all; method: immunoSEQ multiplex PCR. This table holds 390,000 or so clones, about 15% found once. The CDR3 extends over 17 amino acids. The germline V and J ends were trimmed by 1 base and 6 bases, with 20 bases remaining between them. Germline-derived CDR1 and CDR2 are SGHDN and FVKESK. J is TRBJ2-3 and V is TRBV14; tentatively, D is TRBD2 (6 bases). Sequencing was carried out using naive CD4+ T cells from blood. The receptor was derived from a man younger than 45 in good health. CDR3 nucleotide sequence: TGTGCCAGCAGCCAAGCGGTAACGGCGGGGTTTTGGGATACGCAGTATTTT. Encoded protein: CASSQAVTAGFWDTQYF.